This T cell receptor (beta chain) was identified during a study of T cells after yellow fever vaccination. TCRdb itself ran the 5' RACE reads through MiXCR, one entry per CDR3 protein. Of around 530,000 distinct CDR3 sequences listed, roughly 17% are singletons. Comment on this clonotype: What it binds is not known.

The study's findings and limits: It was a small share of clonotypes that appeared in both CD4 and CD8 compartments. Subsequent booster samples again held most clones from primary vaccination (96% CD4, about 86% CD8).

The specimen was PBMCs, collected 4 to 6 days after the first yellow fever vaccination. The clonotype comes from a man younger than 35 who received the YFV17D yellow fever vaccine.

This CDR3 is CASRPGTATQYF. Here the CDR3 DNA reads TGTGCCAGCAGGCCAGGGACGGCCACGCAGTATTTT. V and J are TRBV7-2 and TRBJ2-3; either TRBD1 or TRBD2 may supply D (5 bases each). Per germline, CDR1 SGHTA and CDR2 FQGNSA. Trimming stripped 6 bases from V and 9 bases from J, with 13 bases between. CDR3 length: 12 residues.